This T cell receptor (beta chain) originates from a study of blood T cells in healthy people across ages. Background on the study: Researchers report that template switching captured about one barcoded beta molecule per two T cells.

The CDR3 consists of 15 residues. V dropped 6 bases and J dropped 5 bases, with 19 bases sitting between them. The study's findings and limits: A strong correlation between TCR beta diversity and naive T cell percentage was seen. Observed TCR beta diversity per million T cells went down as age went up. This fall followed a roughly linear course with age.

Sample-barcoded 5' priming and a J-beta primer mix drove a second PCR of roughly 6 to 12 cycles. Each cDNA was tagged by a template-switch adaptor containing 12 random nucleotides. TCRdb itself ran the 5' RACE reads through MiXCR, one entry per CDR3 protein. The sample consists of around 1,700,000 distinct CDR3 sequences, approximately 28% of them appearing once. Comment on this clonotype: Antigen specificity is unknown.

The specimen sequenced was blood. The chain links TRBV12-3 or TRBV12-4 to TRBJ1-1; D not resolved. The source is a woman younger than 45 in good health. The CDR3 reads CASSPSAPRRTEAFF. CDR3 in DNA: TGTGCCAGCAGCCCTTCGGCCCCCAGAAGGACTGAAGCTTTCTTT.